The rows below give T cell receptor beta chains drawn from one sample of a study of T-cell reconstitution after alpha-beta-depleted transplantation in children. TCRdb re-called the PCR reads through MiXCR, storing one row per CDR3 protein. The table includes 250,000 to 400,000 distinct CDR3 sequences, approximately 20% detected once. The starting material was PBMCs, mostly from graft donor cells, obtained 180 days after TCRalphabeta/CD19-depleted stem cell transplant. The receptors originated from a male patient between 5 and 17 years old who had a stem cell transplant for acute lymphoblastic leukemia, so the T cells may come from the graft donor. Both conserved end residues are part of each CDR3. The order of the fields is D gene, V gene, J gene, clone size, CDR3 protein, CDR3 DNA. A D gene is named only where the DNA matches it firmly. Clone size is given for some rows only: seen once, a few or many times, or a class if the clone is expanded.

>-|TRBV19|TRBJ2-1|few
CATATGNNEQFF
TGTGCCACCGCGACAGGAAACAATGAGCAGTTCTTC
>TRBD2|TRBV10-2|TRBJ2-1|-
CASNEGGSYNEQFF
TGCGCCAGCAACGAGGGAGGGAGTTACAATGAGCAGTTCTTC
>-|TRBV4-1|TRBJ2-7|few
CASSLQGGGGYEQYF
TGCGCCAGCAGCCTACAAGGAGGAGGGGGCTACGAGCAGTACTTC
>TRBD2|TRBV12-3/TRBV12-4|TRBJ2-3|few
CASCFGAGGPRGTDTQYF
TGTGCCAGCTGTTTCGGAGCGGGAGGGCCGAGGGGGACAGATACGCAGTATTTT
>-|TRBV21-1|TRBJ2-7|-
CASKAEDRGNFYEQYF
TGTGCCAGCAAGGCGGAGGACAGGGGGAATTTTTACGAGCAGTACTTC
>-|TRBV29-1|TRBJ2-5|many
CSVGTGARGEEYF
-
>-|TRBV20-1|TRBJ2-5|few
CSAQPDWGTQYF
TGCAGTGCCCAGCCTGACTGGGGGACCCAGTACTTC
>-|TRBV27|TRBJ1-2|-
CASGGLETGYGYTF
TGTGCCAGCGGGGGCCTTGAGACGGGCTATGGCTACACCTTC
>-|TRBV7-3|TRBJ2-7|-
CASSLRPSSYEQYF
TGTGCCAGCAGCTTAAGGCCGAGCTCCTACGAGCAGTACTTC
>-|TRBV5-1|TRBJ2-1|few
CASTGTLGRAEQFF
TGCGCCAGCACAGGAACTCTTGGTCGTGCTGAGCAGTTCTTC
>-|TRBV27|TRBJ1-1|-
CASTGTEAFF
TGTGCCAGCACGGGAACTGAAGCTTTCTTT
>TRBD1|TRBV7-2|TRBJ1-5|-
CASSSSYRQGGQPQHF
TGTGCCAGCAGCTCCAGCTACCGACAGGGTGGTCAGCCCCAGCATTTT
>TRBD1|TRBV9|TRBJ2-7|few
CASSAGQGALYEQYF
TGTGCCAGCAGCGCTGGACAGGGGGCTCTCTACGAGCAGTACTTC
>TRBD2|TRBV5-1|TRBJ2-3|-
CASSFAGVLTDTQYF
TGCGCCAGCAGCTTCGCGGGAGTACTTACAGATACGCAGTATTTT
>TRBD2|TRBV4-1|TRBJ2-3|few
CASSQEVGRGTDTQYF
TGCGCCAGCAGCCAAGAGGTCGGGAGGGGCACAGATACGCAGTATTTT
>TRBD2|TRBV3-1|TRBJ2-1|-
CASSFGTSSYNEQFF
TGTGCCAGTAGTTTTGGGACTAGCTCTTACAATGAGCAGTTCTTC
>TRBD1|TRBV10-2|TRBJ2-1|few
CASRDRGYNEQFF
TGCGCCAGCAGGGACAGGGGCTACAATGAGCAGTTCTTC
>TRBD2|TRBV5-1|TRBJ2-5|-
CASSLRPAGTQETQYF
TGCGCCAGCAGCTTGAGGCCAGCGGGAACCCAAGAGACCCAGTACTTC
>-|TRBV24-1|TRBJ1-1|few
CATSDSRGRIAEAFF
TGTGCCACCAGTGATTCCCGGGGGAGGATCGCTGAAGCTTTCTTT
>-|TRBV6-5|TRBJ1-4|-
CASSYLGGANEKLFF
TGTGCCAGCAGTTACTTGGGAGGGGCAAATGAAAAACTGTTTTTT
>-|TRBV5-6|TRBJ1-1|-
CASSRTEMNTEAFF
TGTGCCAGCAGCAGGACAGAGATGAACACTGAAGCTTTCTTT
>-|TRBV5-5|TRBJ1-3|-
CASSLVMGFSGNTIYF
TGTGCCAGCAGCTTGGTGATGGGCTTCTCTGGAAACACCATATATTTT
>TRBD2|TRBV3-1|TRBJ2-7|few
CASSHKREMWYEQYF
TGTGCCAGCAGCCACAAGCGGGAGATGTGGTACGAGCAGTACTTC
>-|TRBV1|TRBJ2-1|-
CTSSQDPTDRTYNEQFF
TGCACCAGCAGCCAAGATCCGACAGACAGGACCTACAATGAGCAGTTCTTC
>TRBD1|TRBV18|TRBJ1-5|-
CASSAGQGAQPQHF
TGTGCCAGCTCAGCGGGACAGGGGGCACAGCCCCAGCATTTT
>TRBD2|TRBV20-1|TRBJ2-5|few
CSARTPSGSRETQYF
TGCAGTGCTAGGACACCTAGCGGGAGTCGGGAGACCCAGTACTTC
>-|TRBV7-9|TRBJ1-2|-
CASRAGYRKPPDGYTF
TGTGCCAGCAGGGCCGGATACAGGAAACCACCGGATGGCTACACCTTC
>-|TRBV4-1|TRBJ1-2|once
CASSQDEDLGRLYGYTF
TGCGCCAGCAGCCAAGATGAGGATTTGGGGAGGCTCTATGGCTACACCTTC